The clone carrying this T cell receptor beta chain was recorded many times. This entry comes from a study of CDR3 diversity in severe acne. Trimming took 2 bases from V and 2 from J, leaving 14 bases between them. Per the germline V gene, CDR1 is DFQATT and CDR2 is SNEGSKA (reference sequence). CDR3 length equals 15 residues. TCRdb re-called the PCR reads with MiXCR, one entry per CDR3 protein. The table includes over 70,000 distinct CDR3 sequences, approximately 51% detected once. Material for sequencing was blood. This sequence originates from a male donor in good health, without acne. The genes are TRBV20-1 and TRBJ2-3; perhaps TRBD2 as D (6 bases). CDR3 sequence: CSARQDYRLTDTQYF. The CDR3 coding sequence is TGCAGTGCTAGACAGGACTATAGACTCACAGATACGCAGTATTTT.